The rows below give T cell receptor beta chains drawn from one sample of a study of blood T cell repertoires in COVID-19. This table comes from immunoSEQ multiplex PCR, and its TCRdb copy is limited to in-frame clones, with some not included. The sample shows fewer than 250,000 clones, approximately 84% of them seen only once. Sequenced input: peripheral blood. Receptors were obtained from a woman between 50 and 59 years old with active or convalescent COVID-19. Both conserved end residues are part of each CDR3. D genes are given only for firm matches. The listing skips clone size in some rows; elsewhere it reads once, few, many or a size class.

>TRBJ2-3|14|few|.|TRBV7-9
TGTGCCAGCAGCTTAGCGTCGTTTGCAGATACGCAGTATTTT
CASSLASFADTQYF
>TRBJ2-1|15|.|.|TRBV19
TGTGCCAGTAGGGTGGACAGCAGTCTTTACAATGAGCAGTTCTTC
CASRVDSSLYNEQFF
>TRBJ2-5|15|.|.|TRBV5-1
TGCGCCAGCCGCAGCGGGCCTAGCTCCCAAGAGACCCAGTACTTC
CASRSGPSSQETQYF
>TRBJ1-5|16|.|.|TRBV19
TGTGCCAGTAGTATAGGCGACGGGTATAGCAATCAGCCCCAGCATTTT
CASSIGDGYSNQPQHF
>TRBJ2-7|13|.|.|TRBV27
TGTGCCAGCAGGGGCAGGTCAAACTACGAGCAGTACTTC
CASRGRSNYEQYF
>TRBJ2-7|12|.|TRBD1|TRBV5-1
TGCGCCAGCAGCGGACAGGGAAACGAGCAGTACTTC
CASSGQGNEQYF
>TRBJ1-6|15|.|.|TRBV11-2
TGTGCCAGCAGCGTTAAAACAGGGAAAAATTCACCCCTCCACTTT
CASSVKTGKNSPLHF
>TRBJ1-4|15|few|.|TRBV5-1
TGCGCCAGCACCTTCCAGGGGCAGGGAGGGGAAAAACTGTTTTTT
CASTFQGQGGEKLFF
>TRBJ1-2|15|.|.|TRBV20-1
TGCAGTGCTAGTGGCGGCAGATCCTCTAACTATGGCTACACCTTC
CSASGGRSSNYGYTF
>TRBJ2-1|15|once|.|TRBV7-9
TGTGCCAGCAGCTTCTGGGGGGTTTCGGCGAATGAGCAGTTCTTC
CASSFWGVSANEQFF
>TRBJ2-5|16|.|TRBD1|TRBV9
TGTGCCAGCAGCGTTGCCGGGACAGGTCTCCAAGAGACCCAGTACTTC
CASSVAGTGLQETQYF
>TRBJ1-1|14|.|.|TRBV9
TGTGCCAGCAGCGTTACCACAGAGAACACTGAAGCTTTCTTT
CASSVTTENTEAFF
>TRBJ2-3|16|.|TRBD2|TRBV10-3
TGTGCCATCAGTGATTCAGCGGGGGGGCGCACAGATACGCAGTATTTT
CAISDSAGGRTDTQYF
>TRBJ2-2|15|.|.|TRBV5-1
TGCGCCAGCAGCTTGGGAGACAGAGACACCGGGGAGCTGTTTTTT
CASSLGDRDTGELFF
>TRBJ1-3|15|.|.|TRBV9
TGTGCCAGCAGTCTTACAGGGTCGTTAGGAAACACCATATATTTT
CASSLTGSLGNTIYF
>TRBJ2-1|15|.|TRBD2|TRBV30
TGTGCCTGGAGTACACTAGCGGGTTTTTACAATGAGCAGTTCTTC
CAWSTLAGFYNEQFF
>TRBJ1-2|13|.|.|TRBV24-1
TGTGCCACCAGTGAAAGCAGGGGCTATGGCTACACCTTC
CATSESRGYGYTF
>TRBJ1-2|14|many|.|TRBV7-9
TGTGCCAGCAGCCCCCGGGATCTTCTCTATGGCTACACCTTC
CASSPRDLLYGYTF
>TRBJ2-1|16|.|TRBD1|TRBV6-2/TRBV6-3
TGTGCCAGCAGCCCTAAGGGGGCGCTTGCCTACAATGAGCAGTTCTTC
CASSPKGALAYNEQFF
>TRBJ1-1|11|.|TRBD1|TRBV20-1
TGCAGCCCAGACAGGGGCACTGAAGCTTTCTTT
CSPDRGTEAFF
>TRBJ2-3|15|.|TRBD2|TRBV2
TGTGCCAGCAGTCTACTAGCGGGGGGCACAGATACGCAGTATTTT
CASSLLAGGTDTQYF
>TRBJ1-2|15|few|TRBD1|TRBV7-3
TGTGCCAGCAGCTTAACCAGGGGGCTTCTAAGCGGCTACACCTTC
CASSLTRGLLSGYTF
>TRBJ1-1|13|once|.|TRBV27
TGTGCCAGCAGTTTATCGGGCTATACTGAAGCTTTCTTT
CASSLSGYTEAFF
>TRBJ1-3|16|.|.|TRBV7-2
TGTGCCAGCAGCTCCCTCCGAGGCTACTCTGGAAACACCATATATTTT
CASSSLRGYSGNTIYF
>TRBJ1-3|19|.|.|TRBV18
TGTGCCAGCTCACCGAGCAACAGAGCAGCCGGGGTCTCTGGAAACACCATATATTTT
CASSPSNRAAGVSGNTIYF
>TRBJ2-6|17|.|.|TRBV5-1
TGCGCCAGCAGCCAGGAGGCCCACGGCCCGGGGGCCAACGTCCTGACTTTC
CASSQEAHGPGANVLTF
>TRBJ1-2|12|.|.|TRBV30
TGTGCCTGGAGTGACACATCCTATGGCTACACCTTC
CAWSDTSYGYTF
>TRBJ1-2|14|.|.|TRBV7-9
TGTGCCAGCAGAGTCCACGCGGATAACTATGGCTACACCTTC
CASRVHADNYGYTF
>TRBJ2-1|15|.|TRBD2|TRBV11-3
TGTGCCAGCAGCTTTGGGACTAGCAAGGAGAATGAGCAGTTCTTC
CASSFGTSKENEQFF
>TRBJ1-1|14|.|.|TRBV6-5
TGTGCCAGCAGTTACTCCGGCGGGTACACTGAAGCTTTCTTT
CASSYSGGYTEAFF
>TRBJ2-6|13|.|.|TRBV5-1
TGCGCCAGCAGCGTCACTGGGGCCAACGTCCTGACTTTC
CASSVTGANVLTF
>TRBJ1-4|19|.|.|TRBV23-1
TGCGCCAGCAGTCAATCTCCCGAAAAATCCTCCCAGGGAAACGAAAAACTGTTTTTT
CASSQSPEKSSQGNEKLFF
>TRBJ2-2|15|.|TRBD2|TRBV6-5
TGTGCCAGCAGTCGACTAGCGGGAGCCACCGGGGAGCTGTTTTTT
CASSRLAGATGELFF
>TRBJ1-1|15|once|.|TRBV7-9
TGTGCCAGCAGCTTAGCGTCCAGGGCGAACACTGAAGCTTTCTTT
CASSLASRANTEAFF
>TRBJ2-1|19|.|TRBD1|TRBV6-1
TGTGCCAGCAGTGAACTACGGAAGGGAGGGGACAGGGCCCGCCATGAGCAGTTCTTC
CASSELRKGGDRARHEQFF
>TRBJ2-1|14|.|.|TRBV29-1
TGCAGCGTTGACGGGACATTCGGGAACAATGAGCAGTTCTTC
CSVDGTFGNNEQFF
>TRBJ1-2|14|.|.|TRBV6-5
TGTGCCAGCAGGAGGGACTTTCTGAACTATGGCTACACCTTC
CASRRDFLNYGYTF
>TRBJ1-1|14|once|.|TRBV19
TGTGCCAGTAGTTCGGGCGGCCTGGGGAGTCAAGCTTTCTTT
CASSSGGLGSQAFF
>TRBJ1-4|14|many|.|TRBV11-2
TGTGCCAGCAGCGCGGGAGTGCGGAGAGAAAAACTGTTTTTT
CASSAGVRREKLFF
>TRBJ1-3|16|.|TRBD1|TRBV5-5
TGTGCCAGCAGCCCCGGGACAGTTCTCTCTGGAAACACCATATATTTT
CASSPGTVLSGNTIYF
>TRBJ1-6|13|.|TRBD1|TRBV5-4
TGTGCCAGCAGGGACAGGGGTAATTCACCCCTCCACTTT
CASRDRGNSPLHF
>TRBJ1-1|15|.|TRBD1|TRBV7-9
TGTGCCAGCAGCGACAGACAGGGGGGGAACACTGAAGCTTTCTTT
CASSDRQGGNTEAFF
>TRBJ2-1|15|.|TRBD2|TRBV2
TGTGCCAGCAGTGGGCTAGCGGGGGCCTACAATGAGCAGTTCTTC
CASSGLAGAYNEQFF
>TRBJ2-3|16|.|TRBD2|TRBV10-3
TGTGCCATATCCGCGGGACTAGCGGGAGGGACAGATACGCAGTATTTT
CAISAGLAGGTDTQYF
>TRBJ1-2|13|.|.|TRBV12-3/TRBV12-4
TGTGCCAGCAGTTTAGCGTCAGGGCTTGGCTACACCTTC
CASSLASGLGYTF
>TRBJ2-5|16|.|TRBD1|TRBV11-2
TGTGCCAGCAGCTTAGATTCGAGGACAGGGGGGGAGACCCAGTACTTC
CASSLDSRTGGETQYF
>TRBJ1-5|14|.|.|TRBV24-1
TGTGCCACCCGGGACTCTAAAGGCAATCAGCCCCAGCATTTT
CATRDSKGNQPQHF
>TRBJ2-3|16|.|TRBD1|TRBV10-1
TGCGCCAGCAGTGAGGCCGGAGGACAGGGTTCAGATACGCAGTATTTT
CASSEAGGQGSDTQYF
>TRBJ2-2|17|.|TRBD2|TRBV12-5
TGTGCTAGTGGTTCCGCGAGACTAGCGGGAAACACCGGGGAGCTGTTTTTT
CASGSARLAGNTGELFF
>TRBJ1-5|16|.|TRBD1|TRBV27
TGTGCCAGCGCGACTGGGACAGGGGAGTGGAATCAGCCCCAGCATTTT
CASATGTGEWNQPQHF
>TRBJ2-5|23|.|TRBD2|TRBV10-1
TGCGCCAGCACTCCTCCCCAGGGGCAGGGGAAACGACTAGCGGGAGGCGTTCAAGAGACCCAGTACTTC
CASTPPQGQGKRLAGGVQETQYF
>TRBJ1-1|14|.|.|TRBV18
TGTGCCAGCTCACCCGGTGAAATGAACACTGAAGCTTTCTTT
CASSPGEMNTEAFF
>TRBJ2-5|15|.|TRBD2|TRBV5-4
TGTGCCAGCAGCTTTTGGCTAGCGGGAGGAGAGACCCAGTACTTC
CASSFWLAGGETQYF